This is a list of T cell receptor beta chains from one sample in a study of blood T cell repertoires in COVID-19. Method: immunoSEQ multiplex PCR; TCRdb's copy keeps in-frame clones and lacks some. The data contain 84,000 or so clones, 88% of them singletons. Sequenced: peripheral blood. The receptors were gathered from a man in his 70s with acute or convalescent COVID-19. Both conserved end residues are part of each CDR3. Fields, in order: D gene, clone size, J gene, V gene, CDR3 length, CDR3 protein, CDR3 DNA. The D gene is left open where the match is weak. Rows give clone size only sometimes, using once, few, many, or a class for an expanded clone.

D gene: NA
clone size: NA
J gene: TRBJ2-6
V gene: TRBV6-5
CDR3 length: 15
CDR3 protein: CASSLTGAGANVLTF
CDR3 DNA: TGTGCCAGCAGCCTGACGGGGGCTGGGGCCAACGTCCTGACTTTC

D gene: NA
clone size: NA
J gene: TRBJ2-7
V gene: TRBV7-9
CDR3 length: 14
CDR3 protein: CASSPRAQTYEQYF
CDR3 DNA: TGTGCCAGCAGCCCGCGCGCACAGACCTACGAGCAGTACTTC

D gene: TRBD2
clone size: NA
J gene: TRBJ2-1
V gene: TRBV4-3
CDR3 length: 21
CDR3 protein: CASSQRVTPSGLLAPYNEQFF
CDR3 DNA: TGCGCCAGCAGCCAAAGGGTAACCCCTAGCGGATTACTTGCTCCCTACAATGAGCAGTTCTTC

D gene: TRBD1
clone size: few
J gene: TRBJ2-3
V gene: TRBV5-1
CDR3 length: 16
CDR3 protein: CASSVWTGSSTDTQYF
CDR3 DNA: TGCGCCAGCAGCGTCTGGACAGGTTCGAGCACAGATACGCAGTATTTT

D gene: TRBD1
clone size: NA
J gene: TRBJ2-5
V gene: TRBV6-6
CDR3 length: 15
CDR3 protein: CASSSPGTGGETQYF
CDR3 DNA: TGTGCCAGCAGTTCCCCCGGGACAGGGGGAGAGACCCAGTACTTC

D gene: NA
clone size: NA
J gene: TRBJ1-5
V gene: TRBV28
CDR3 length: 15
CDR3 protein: CASTMGGEGNQPQHF
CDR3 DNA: TGTGCCAGCACTATGGGAGGAGAGGGCAATCAGCCCCAGCATTTT

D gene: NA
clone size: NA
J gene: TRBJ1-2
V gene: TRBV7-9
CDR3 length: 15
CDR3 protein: CASSLELGRNYGYTF
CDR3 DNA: TGTGCCAGCAGCTTAGAGTTGGGCAGGAATTATGGCTACACCTTC

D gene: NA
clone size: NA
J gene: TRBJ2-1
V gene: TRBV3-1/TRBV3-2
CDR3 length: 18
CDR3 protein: CASSQGYRYNSPYNEQFF
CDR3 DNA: TGTGCCAGCAGCCAAGGGTACAGGTACAATTCGCCCTACAATGAGCAGTTCTTC

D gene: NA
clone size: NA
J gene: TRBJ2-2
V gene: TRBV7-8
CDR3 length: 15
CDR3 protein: CASSLKIANTGELFF
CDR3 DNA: TGTGCCAGCAGCTTAAAAATCGCGAACACCGGGGAGCTGTTTTTT

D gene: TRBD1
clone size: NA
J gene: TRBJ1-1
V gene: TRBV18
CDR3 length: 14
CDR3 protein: CASSPTTGDTEAFF
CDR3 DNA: TGTGCCAGCTCACCGACAACAGGGGACACTGAAGCTTTCTTT

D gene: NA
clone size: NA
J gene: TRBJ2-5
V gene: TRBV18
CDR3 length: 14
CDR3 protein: CASSDSGSQETQYF
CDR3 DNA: TGTGCCAGCAGCGACAGCGGGTCACAAGAGACCCAGTACTTC

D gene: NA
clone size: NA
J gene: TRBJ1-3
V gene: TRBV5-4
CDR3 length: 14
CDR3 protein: CASSLVGSGNTIYF
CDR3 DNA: TGTGCCAGCAGCTTGGTCGGCTCTGGAAACACCATATATTTT

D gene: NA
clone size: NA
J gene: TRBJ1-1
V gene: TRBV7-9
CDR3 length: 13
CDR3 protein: CASSLGRADEAFF
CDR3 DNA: TGTGCCAGCAGCTTAGGCAGGGCCGATGAAGCTTTCTTT

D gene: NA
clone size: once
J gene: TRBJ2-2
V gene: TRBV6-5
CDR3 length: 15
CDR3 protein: CASSYEGLATGELFF
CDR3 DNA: TGTGCCAGCAGTTACGAGGGTCTAGCCACCGGGGAGCTGTTTTTT

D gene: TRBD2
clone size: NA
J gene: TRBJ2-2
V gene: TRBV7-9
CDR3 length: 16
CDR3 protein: CASSLGSGSFNGELFF
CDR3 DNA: TGTGCCAGCAGCTTAGGTAGCGGGAGTTTCAACGGGGAGCTGTTTTTT